The 25 T cell receptor beta chains reported below all come from one sample, sequenced in a study of blood T cell repertoires in COVID-19. The assay was immunoSEQ multiplex PCR, and TCRdb's table has in-frame clones only and misses some. The sample yields roughly 86,000 clones, around 82% seen once. The sequenced sample was peripheral blood. These receptors were collected from a human donor in a cohort sampled during active COVID-19.

This clone occurred many times. DNA for the CDR3: TGTGCCAGCAATTCCCCGGGACAGGGTCACTCACCCCTCCACTTT. The encoded protein is CASNSPGQGHSPLHF. The chain links TRBV28 to TRBJ1-6; 9 positions agree with TRBD1. CDR3 length equals 15 residues. V trimming: 7 bases; J trimming: 10 bases; junction bases outside the gene matches: 11. Germline V gene sequence: CDR1 MDHEN, CDR2 SYDVKM.

The gene calls are TRBV28 and TRBJ1-2, with unresolved D. Germline CDR1 and CDR2: MDHEN and SYDVKM. Trimming removed 5 bases from V and 3 bases from J, with 10 bases in between. CDR3 length equals 13 residues. The CDR3 region has the DNA TGTGCCAGCAGTAGCCTCCAACACTATGGCTACACCTTC. It yields the protein CASSSLQHYGYTF.

This chain connects TRBV7-9 to TRBJ2-2; TRBD1 matches 9 bases. The CDR3 has 16 amino acids. With 5 bases clipped from V and 1 base from J, the junction kept 5 bases outside the gene matches. CDR1 is SEHNR and CDR2 is FQNEAQ in the germline V gene (reference sequence). The CDR3, as DNA: TGTGCCAGCAGCCCACCGGGACAGGGGAACACCGGGGAGCTGTTTTTT. Its protein product is CASSPPGQGNTGELFF.

V gene TRBV5-1 combines with J gene TRBJ1-2; D is ambiguous. The ends were cut back, 3 bases at V and 8 bases at J, with 14 bases in the middle. This CDR3 has 13 amino acids. Germline V gene data show CDR1 as SGHRS and CDR2 as YFSETQ. CDR3 in amino acids: CASSSGSYIGYTF. CDR3 in DNA: TGCGCCAGCAGCTCCGGGTCCTACATCGGCTACACCTTC.

The chain carries TRBV4-1 and TRBJ2-5; 8 bases align to TRBD1. With V trimmed by 1 base and J by 5 bases, 6 bases remained unmatched. The germline V gene encodes CDR1 MGHRA and CDR2 YSYEKL. This CDR3 contains 15 residues. The chain's CDR3 is CASSQAGTGKETQYF. CDR3 coding DNA: TGCGCCAGCAGCCAAGCCGGGACAGGCAAGGAGACCCAGTACTTC.

The J gene is TRBJ2-7, the V gene TRBV2, with TRBD1 as a possible D gene (6 bases). The CDR3 has 14 residues. Between the trimmed V and J ends, which lost 5 bases and 1 base, there was a span of 12 bases. Germline V gene sequence: CDR1 SNHLY, CDR2 FYNNEI. This CDR3 is CASSRTALSYEQYF. The CDR3 DNA reads as TGTGCCAGCAGTCGGACAGCACTGTCCTACGAGCAGTACTTC.

The chain links TRBV28 to TRBJ2-7, with a weak D call TRBD1 (6 bases). V lost 5 bases and J lost 5, with 13 bases in between. The CDR3 is 13 amino acids. The germline V gene has CDR1 MDHEN and CDR2 SYDVKM. CDR3 amino acids: CASSIGQSNEQYF. The CDR3 nucleotides read TGTGCCAGCAGTATCGGACAGTCTAACGAGCAGTACTTC.

The chain has TRBV9 and TRBJ2-3; tentative D call: TRBD1 (5 bases). Trimming left V 3 bases short and J 2 bases short, with 13 bases between. Germline V gives CDR1 SGDLS, CDR2 YYNGEE. CDR3 length: 15 residues. The CDR3 sequence is CASSGQPKATDTQYF. The CDR3 nucleotides are TGTGCCAGCAGCGGACAGCCCAAGGCCACAGATACGCAGTATTTT.

The chain combines TRBV6-1 with TRBJ2-5; D unresolved. Trimming stripped 3 bases from V and 9 bases from J, with 20 bases between. The CDR3 spans 15 residues. Germline V CDR1 and CDR2: MNHNS, SASEGT. The CDR3 DNA is TGTGCCAGCAGTGACGCTGTGGCCAATAAACGGGCCCAGTACTTC. Protein product: CASSDAVANKRAQYF.

The V call is TRBV3-1 (or the pseudogene TRBV3-2), the J call TRBJ2-7; D possibly corresponds to TRBD1 (5 bases). CDR3 size: 15 residues. Germline-derived CDR1 and CDR2 are LGHDT and YNNKEL (reference sequence). Trimming cost V 1 base and J 2 bases, with 12 bases left between them. CDR3 loop: CASSQGQSTTYEQYF. The CDR3, as DNA: TGTGCCAGCAGCCAAGGACAGAGCACCACCTACGAGCAGTACTTC.

This clone was observed a handful of times. This rearrangement joins TRBV18 to TRBJ1-5, with a weak D call TRBD1 (6 bases). The CDR3 is made up of 13 amino acids. Germline assignment: CDR1 KGHSH and CDR2 LQKENI. V was pared by 6 bases and J by 6 bases, with 12 bases between. The CDR3 DNA reads as TGTGCCAGCTCGCCTACAGGGACTCAGCCCCAGCATTTT. The encoded protein is CASSPTGTQPQHF.

The rearrangement uses TRBV28 and TRBJ2-7; 9 bases agree with TRBD2. Per the germline V gene, CDR1 is MDHEN and CDR2 is SYDVKM. There are 14 residues in the CDR3. CDR3 loop: CGTRRDSGGSEQYF. For the CDR3, the DNA is TGTGGTACGCGGAGGGATAGCGGGGGAAGTGAGCAGTACTTC.

V gene TRBV11-2 combines with J gene TRBJ1-6; D is perhaps TRBD1 (5 bases). There are 17 residues in the CDR3. Germline-derived CDR1 and CDR2 are SGHAT and FQNNGV. Trimming cost V 5 bases and J 13 bases, with 27 bases left between them. Written as DNA, the CDR3 is TGTGCCAGCAGCCTCACCCCTAAACAGGCCCCCGGGAGGCCCCTCCACTTT. It codes for CASSLTPKQAPGRPLHF.

This clone was detected only a few times. The V call is TRBV11-3, the J call TRBJ2-1, with 10 bases that match TRBD2. In germline, CDR1 is SGHNT, CDR2 YENEEA. With 2 bases clipped from V and 6 bases from J, the junction kept 4 bases outside the gene matches. This CDR3 comprises 15 residues. In DNA form, the CDR3 reads TGTGCCAGCAGCTTACTAGCGGGGGCAGGCAATGAGCAGTTCTTC. This sequence encodes CASSLLAGAGNEQFF. Full variable domain (outside the CDR3, taken from reference TRBV11-3 and TRBJ2-1): EAGVVQSPRYKIIEKKQPVAFWCNPISGHNTLYWYLQNLGQGPELLIRYENEEAVDDSQLPKDRFSAERLKGVDSTLKIQPAELGDSAVYLCASSLLAGAGNEQFFGPGTRLTVL.

The V and J genes are TRBV6-5 and TRBJ2-4, with D unresolved. Trimming cost V 2 bases and J 8 bases, with 10 bases left between them. The CDR3 sequence is 13 residues long. Germline lookup yields CDR1 MNHEY and CDR2 SVGAGI. CDR3 nucleotides: TGTGCCAGCAGTTACGAGAGACTGGACATTCAGTACTTC. Its protein is CASSYERLDIQYF.

This chain links TRBV5-5 with TRBJ1-2; 12 positions agree with TRBD1. The V gene's germline CDR1 is SGHKS and CDR2 YYEKEE (reference sequence). The CDR3 spans 17 residues. V trimming: 0 bases; J trimming: 8 bases; junction bases outside the gene matches: 11. The CDR3 protein is CASSLGVMGQGAEGYTF. The DNA for the CDR3 is TGTGCCAGCAGCTTGGGGGTTATGGGACAGGGGGCTGAAGGCTACACCTTC.

The chain uses TRBV5-1 and TRBJ2-5, with 9 nucleotides matching TRBD1. The CDR3 is 13 amino acids. The V gene's germline CDR1 is SGHRS and CDR2 YFSETQ. Germline trimming cut 4 bases from V and 5 bases from J; bases unmatched to any gene: 3. The CDR3: CASSTGQGETQYF. CDR3 bases: TGCGCCAGCAGCACCGGACAGGGGGAGACCCAGTACTTC.

This clone was seen once. The chain couples TRBV10-3 to TRBJ1-2, with a weak D call TRBD1 (5 bases). The CDR3 extends over 15 amino acids. V lost 3 bases and J lost 8, with 19 bases in between. Germline assignment: CDR1 ENHRY and CDR2 SYGVKD. CDR3 protein: CAISDTGPRRGGYTF. Here the CDR3 DNA reads TGTGCCATCAGTGACACGGGCCCCAGAAGGGGCGGCTACACCTTC.

This clone was counted ten times or more. The V gene is TRBV2, the J gene TRBJ2-1; 11 nucleotides line up with TRBD2. This CDR3 has 15 amino acids. CDR1 SNHLY and CDR2 FYNNEI come from the germline V gene. The J segment lost 4 bases and the V segment lost 6 bases, leaving 5 bases of the junction unmatched. In DNA form, the CDR3 reads TGTGCCAGCAGCAAACTAGCGGGGGCGTACAATGAGCAGTTCTTC. Translating it yields CASSKLAGAYNEQFF.

The chain uses TRBV13 and TRBJ1-4, with 8 bases that match TRBD1. The CDR3 covers 14 residues. Trimming took 7 bases from V and 5 from J; bases not matched to a gene: 6. CDR1 is PRHDT, CDR2 FYEKMQ, per germline (reference sequence). CDR3 sequence (DNA): TGTGCCAGCACCGGACAGGGAAGAAATGAAAAACTGTTTTTT. Translating gives CASTGQGRNEKLFF.

The chain uses TRBV3-1 (or the pseudogene TRBV3-2) and TRBJ1-1, with 7 bases identical to TRBD1. J was trimmed by 0 bases and V by 4 bases; bases with no gene match: 5. Germline V lookup: CDR1 LGHDT, CDR2 YNNKEL (reference sequence). This CDR3 is 15 amino acids long. The CDR3 protein is CASSRGDSLNTEAFF. CDR3 nucleotide sequence: TGTGCCAGCAGCCGTGGGGACAGCTTGAACACTGAAGCTTTCTTT.

The chain recombines TRBV9 with TRBJ2-1; D might be TRBD2 (5 bases). Looked up from germline, CDR1 is SGDLS and CDR2 is YYNGEE. Between the trimmed V and J ends, which lost 2 bases and 0 bases, there was a span of 9 bases. The CDR3 extends over 15 amino acids. The chain's CDR3 is CASSVTGNSYNEQFF. CDR3 sequence (DNA): TGTGCCAGCAGCGTGACCGGGAACTCCTACAATGAGCAGTTCTTC.

This clone was counted a few times. The chain links TRBV7-9 to TRBJ1-1; D might be TRBD1 (5 bases). Looked up from germline, CDR1 is SEHNR and CDR2 is FQNEAQ (reference sequence). The CDR3 contains 13 residues. V gave up 5 bases and J gave up 1 base, with 8 bases separating them. The CDR3 coding sequence is TGTGCCAGCAGCCCCGGGGGGAACACTGAAGCTTTCTTT. Protein product: CASSPGGNTEAFF.

V is TRBV2 and J is TRBJ1-4; D gene uncertain. CDR1 is SNHLY and CDR2 is FYNNEI in the germline V gene. Trimming removed 6 bases at V and 5 bases at J, with 13 bases between. This CDR3 has 14 amino acids. CDR3 sequence: CASSFSGGNEKLFF. Written as DNA, the CDR3 is TGTGCCAGCAGCTTTTCCGGAGGCAATGAAAAACTGTTTTTT.

This clone was counted a single time. J is TRBJ1-5 and V is TRBV5-3; no firm D call. TRBV5-3 is flagged as an ORF with uncertain function. The CDR3 totals 16 residues. V gave up 2 bases and J gave up 2 bases, with 14 bases separating them. The DNA of the CDR3 is TGTGCCAGAAGCTTCTGCCCCCAGGATGGCAATCAGCCCCAGCATTTT. It yields the protein CARSFCPQDGNQPQHF.